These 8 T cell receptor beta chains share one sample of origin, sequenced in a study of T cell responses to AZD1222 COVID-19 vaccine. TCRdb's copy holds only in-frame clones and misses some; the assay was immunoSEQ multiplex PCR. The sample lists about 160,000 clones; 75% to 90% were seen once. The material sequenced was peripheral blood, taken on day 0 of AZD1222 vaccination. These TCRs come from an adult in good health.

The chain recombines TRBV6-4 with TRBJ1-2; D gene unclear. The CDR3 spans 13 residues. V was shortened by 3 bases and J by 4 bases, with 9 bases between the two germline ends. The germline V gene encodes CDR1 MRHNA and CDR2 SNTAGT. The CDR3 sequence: CASSESGTYGYTF. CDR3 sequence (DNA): TGTGCCAGCAGTGAATCTGGCACCTATGGCTACACCTTC.

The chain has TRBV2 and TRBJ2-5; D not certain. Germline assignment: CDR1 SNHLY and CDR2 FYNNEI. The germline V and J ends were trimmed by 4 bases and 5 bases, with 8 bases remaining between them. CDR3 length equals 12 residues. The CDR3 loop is CASSGQVETQYF. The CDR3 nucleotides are TGTGCCAGCAGTGGCCAAGTGGAGACCCAGTACTTC.

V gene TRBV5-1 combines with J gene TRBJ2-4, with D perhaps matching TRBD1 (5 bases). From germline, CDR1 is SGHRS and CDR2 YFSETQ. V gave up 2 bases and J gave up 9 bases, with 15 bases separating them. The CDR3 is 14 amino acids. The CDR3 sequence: CASSLNTAGSIQYF. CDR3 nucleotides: TGCGCCAGCAGCTTAAACACCGCAGGGTCCATTCAGTACTTC.

CDR3 loop: CASSLGANSPLHF. CDR3 nucleotide sequence: TGTGCCAGCAGCTTGGGGGCTAATTCACCCCTCCACTTT. This chain connects TRBV7-2 to TRBJ1-6; tentatively, D is TRBD1 (6 bases). V lost 3 bases and J lost 6, with 6 bases in between. The CDR3 contains 13 residues. The germline V gene has CDR1 SGHTA and CDR2 FQGNSA.

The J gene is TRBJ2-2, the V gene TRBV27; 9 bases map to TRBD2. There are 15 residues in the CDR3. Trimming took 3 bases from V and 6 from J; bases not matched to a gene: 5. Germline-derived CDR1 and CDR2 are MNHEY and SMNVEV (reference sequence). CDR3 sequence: CASSLGGGAAGELFF. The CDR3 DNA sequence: TGTGCCAGCAGTTTGGGCGGGGGGGCCGCCGGGGAGCTGTTTTTT.

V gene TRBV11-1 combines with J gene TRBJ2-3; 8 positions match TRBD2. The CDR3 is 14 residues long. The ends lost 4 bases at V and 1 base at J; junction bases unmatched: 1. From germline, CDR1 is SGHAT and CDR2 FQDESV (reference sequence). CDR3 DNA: TGTGCCAGCAGCTCGCGGGGGGGCACAGATACGCAGTATTTT. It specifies CASSSRGGTDTQYF.

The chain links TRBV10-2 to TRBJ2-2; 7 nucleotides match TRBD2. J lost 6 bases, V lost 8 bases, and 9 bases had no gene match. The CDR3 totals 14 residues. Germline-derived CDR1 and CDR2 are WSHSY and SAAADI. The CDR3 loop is CASSPSGGSGELFF. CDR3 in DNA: TGCGCCAGCTCCCCCTCGGGGGGTTCCGGGGAGCTGTTTTTT.

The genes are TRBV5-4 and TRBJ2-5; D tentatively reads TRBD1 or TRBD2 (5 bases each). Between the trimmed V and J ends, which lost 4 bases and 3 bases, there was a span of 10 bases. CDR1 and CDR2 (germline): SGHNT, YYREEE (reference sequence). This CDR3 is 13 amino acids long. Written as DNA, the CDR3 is TGTGCCAGCAGCCCCCGAGGGGAAGAGACCCAGTACTTC. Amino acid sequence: CASSPRGEETQYF. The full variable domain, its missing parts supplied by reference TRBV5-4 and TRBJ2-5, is ETGVTQSPTHLIKTRGQQVTLRCSSQSGHNTVSWYQQALGQGPQFIFQYYREEENGRGNFPPRFSGLQFPNYSSELNVNALELDDSALYLCASSPRGEETQYFGPGTRLLVL.